Following are 6 T cell receptor beta chains from one sample sequenced in a study of blood T cell repertoires in COVID-19. TCRdb keeps only in-frame clones here, not all; method: immunoSEQ multiplex PCR. The sample contains over 200,000 clones, about 90% of which appear only once. The source material was peripheral blood. Receptor source: a man aged 30-40 years with COVID-19, enrolled during active disease.

Concerning this clone itself: Other DNA sequences within the sample encode an identical CDR3. This rearrangement joins TRBV5-1 to TRBJ2-1; D possibly corresponds to TRBD2 (5 bases). Trimming took off 2 bases at V and 0 bases at J, with 9 bases between the two ends. The CDR3 consists of 15 residues. The germline gives CDR1 SGHRS, CDR2 YFSETQ. CDR3 in DNA: TGCGCCAGCAGCTTAGGTGGGAGCTCCTACAATGAGCAGTTCTTC. It translates to CASSLGGSSYNEQFF.

CDR3 region: CASSANSQYPTNTEAFF. Here the CDR3 DNA reads TGTGCCAGCTCAGCCAACAGTCAGTATCCCACGAACACTGAAGCTTTCTTT. This sequence joins TRBV18 and TRBJ1-1, with D uncertain. The V end was cut by 5 bases, the J end by 1 base, with 20 bases between. Germline values: CDR1 KGHSH, CDR2 LQKENI. The CDR3 runs 17 residues.

The CDR3 spells CASSPYGTGGTFYNSPLHF. Written as DNA, the CDR3 is TGTGCCAGCAGCCCATACGGGACAGGGGGGACCTTCTATAATTCACCCCTCCACTTT. This chain joins TRBV13 and TRBJ1-6, with 11 bases matching TRBD1. Germline V gene lookup returns CDR1 PRHDT and CDR2 FYEKMQ (reference sequence). V trimming: 5 bases; J trimming: 3 bases; junction bases outside the gene matches: 12. The CDR3 runs to 19 residues.

On this clone: Other DNA sequences of this sample code for an identical CDR3. The chain has TRBV19 and TRBJ1-1; 8 bases are a match to TRBD1. The CDR3 covers 13 residues. V lost 6 bases, J lost 7 bases, and 7 bases stayed unmatched. Germline V CDR1 and CDR2: LNHDA, SQIVND (reference sequence). CDR3: CASSPTGEGEAFF. The DNA of the CDR3 is TGTGCCAGTAGCCCGACAGGGGAGGGTGAAGCTTTCTTT.

This chain joins TRBV7-3 and TRBJ2-3; TRBD1 might be the D (6 bases). Germline lookup yields CDR1 SGHTA and CDR2 FQGTGA. The CDR3 spans 17 residues. V was cut by 0 bases and J by 2 bases, with 15 bases left in between. Here the CDR3 reads CASSLTRGGRNTDTQYF. CDR3 DNA sequence: TGTGCCAGCAGCTTAACTAGAGGGGGAAGAAACACAGATACGCAGTATTTT.

The V call is TRBV10-3, the J call TRBJ2-5; TRBD1 aligns across 7 bases. The germline gives CDR1 ENHRY, CDR2 SYGVKD. The ends lost 10 bases at V and 0 bases at J; junction bases unmatched: 8. The CDR3 length is 14 residues. This CDR3 reads CATRTGTDQETQYF. Written as DNA, the CDR3 is TGTGCCACGCGGACCGGGACAGACCAAGAGACCCAGTACTTC.